This T cell receptor beta chain was observed in a study of patients and donors after allogeneic stem cell transplantation. This clonotype was picked up many times. The V and J ends lost 2 bases and 6 bases respectively, with 5 bases between them. The CDR3 extends over 12 amino acids. Germline V gives CDR1 MNHNS, CDR2 SASEGT. Each CDR3 protein gets one entry after TCRdb re-called the RT-PCR reads with MiXCR. This table holds about 25,000 distinct CDR3 sequences, 8.1% found once. The chain carries TRBV6-1 and TRBJ1-5; no clear D gene. The receptor was derived from a human donor who was either an allogeneic HSCT recipient or a stem cell or donor lymphocyte infusion donor (not recorded which). It is not recorded whose cells these are; they may come from a transplant donor. The sample comprised blood, either unsorted or a sorted T cell fraction (not recorded which). CDR3 DNA sequence: TGTGCCAGCAGTGAAAGAGCTCAGCCCCAGCATTTT. Its translation: CASSERAQPQHF.